Below, one TCR beta chain is given with its context. V lost 2 bases and J 11 bases, leaving 7 bases between the germline ends. The V gene's germline CDR1 is SGHTS and CDR2 YDEGEE. The CDR3 spans 10 residues. As handled by the study authors: Counts of nucleated cells, estimated from reference gene primer amplification, were obtained. TCRdb's copy holds only in-frame clones and misses some; the assay was immunoSEQ multiplex PCR. That table gives V, J and clone size, and the DNA gave D and trimming. The sample consists of about 140,000 clones, almost 85% of them appearing once. The sample originates from a study of blood T cell repertoires in COVID-19. The overall study: Material from acute and convalescent COVID-19 was sourced from the United States, Italy and Spain. From T cells, B-cell-depleted T cells, or PBMCs came the material, which was cDNA or gDNA.

The sample consisted of peripheral blood. The chain has TRBV5-8 and TRBJ1-1, with a tentative D call TRBD1 (5 bases). This clonotype originated in a man in his fifties or sixties with acute or convalescent COVID-19. The CDR3 loop is CASSLNRAFF. In DNA form, the CDR3 reads TGTGCCAGCAGCTTAAACAGGGCTTTCTTT.